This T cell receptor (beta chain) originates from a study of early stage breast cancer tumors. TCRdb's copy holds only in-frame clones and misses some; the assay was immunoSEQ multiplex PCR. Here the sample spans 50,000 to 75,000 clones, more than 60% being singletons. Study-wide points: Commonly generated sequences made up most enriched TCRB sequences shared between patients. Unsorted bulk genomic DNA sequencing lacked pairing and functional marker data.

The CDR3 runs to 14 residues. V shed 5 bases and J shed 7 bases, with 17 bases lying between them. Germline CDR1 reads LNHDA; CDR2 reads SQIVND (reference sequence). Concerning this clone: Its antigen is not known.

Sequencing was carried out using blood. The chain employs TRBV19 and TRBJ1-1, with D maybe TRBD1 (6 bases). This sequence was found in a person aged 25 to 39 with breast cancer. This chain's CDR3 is CASSPGGAWGEAFF. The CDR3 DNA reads TGTGCCAGTAGTCCCGGGGGGGCGTGGGGTGAAGCTTTCTTT.